These 12 T cell receptor beta chains originate from one sample sequenced in a study of T cell responses to AZD1222 COVID-19 vaccine. The repertoire was sequenced with immunoSEQ multiplex PCR; TCRdb's copy has only in-frame clones and lacks some. The table has 110,000 to 150,000 clones, almost 90% seen once. The sequencing used peripheral blood, collected on day 0 of AZD1222 vaccination. The receptor source for this set is an adult in good health.

The chain has TRBV18 and TRBJ2-3; 9 nucleotides align to TRBD2. CDR1 KGHSH and CDR2 LQKENI come from the germline V gene. The CDR3 runs 16 residues. V lost 3 bases to trimming and J lost 3 bases; unmatched junction nucleotides: 7. CDR3 DNA: TGTGCCAGCTCACCTCTGAGGACTAGCGTTACAGATACGCAGTATTTT. As protein: CASSPLRTSVTDTQYF. Supplemented by reference TRBV18 and TRBJ2-3, the full variable domain reads NAGVMQNPRHLVRRRGQEARLRCSPMKGHSHVYWYRQLPEEGLKFMVYLQKENIIDESGMPKERFSAEFPKEGPSILRIQQVVRGDSAAYFCASSPLRTSVTDTQYFGPGTRLTVL.

The V call is TRBV7-2, the J call TRBJ1-3, with TRBD1 identical over 9 bases. CDR3 length: 13 residues. V dropped 3 bases and J dropped 10; count of bases not matched to a gene: 4. Germline V gene data show CDR1 as SGHTA and CDR2 as FQGNSA. This CDR3 reads CASSFRGQGTIYF. The DNA for the CDR3 is TGTGCCAGCAGCTTTAGGGGACAGGGAACCATATATTTT.

The chain uses TRBV5-1 and TRBJ1-2; D ambiguous. CDR3 length: 15 residues. Trimming removed 0 bases at V and 5 bases at J, with 14 bases between. The V gene's germline CDR1 is SGHRS and CDR2 YFSETQ. This CDR3 is CASSLGGDQLYGYTF. The CDR3 DNA sequence: TGCGCCAGCAGCTTGGGCGGGGATCAACTATATGGCTACACCTTC.

The V and J genes are TRBV18 and TRBJ2-5; D possibly corresponds to TRBD2 (6 bases). Trimming cost V 1 base and J 5 bases, with 14 bases left between them. Germline V gene lookup returns CDR1 KGHSH and CDR2 LQKENI. This CDR3 has 15 amino acids. The CDR3 spells CASSPQTARGETQYF. DNA of the CDR3: TGTGCCAGCTCACCACAGACTGCCCGGGGGGAGACCCAGTACTTC.

Here the CDR3 DNA reads TGTGCCAGCAGCCAAGATTGGCGGGGGACGAACACTGAAGCTTTCTTT. Protein product: CASSQDWRGTNTEAFF. V is TRBV14 and J is TRBJ1-1, with TRBD1 as a possible D gene (5 bases). V lost 0 bases, J lost 1 base, and 12 bases lay in between. This CDR3 comprises 16 residues. Germline CDR1 reads SGHDN; CDR2 reads FVKESK.

The J gene is TRBJ1-6, the V gene TRBV7-9; tentative D call: TRBD1 (5 bases). The CDR3 consists of 15 residues. Trimming removed 8 bases from V and 0 bases from J, with 11 bases in between. From germline, CDR1 is SEHNR and CDR2 FQNEAQ (reference sequence). The CDR3 DNA reads as TGTGCCAGCTCCCCCGACAGCTCCTATAATTCACCCCTCCACTTT. This translates into CASSPDSSYNSPLHF.

This chain uses TRBV6-2 or TRBV6-3 with TRBJ2-2; 8 bases map to TRBD1. Germline CDR1 is MNHEY and CDR2 is SVGEGT. V trimming: 5 bases; J trimming: 5 bases; junction bases outside the gene matches: 4. This CDR3 region has 14 residues. The CDR3 bases are TGTGCCAGCAGTGACAGGGGTGTAACCGGGGAGCTGTTTTTT. Translating gives CASSDRGVTGELFF.

The genes are TRBV7-2 and TRBJ2-7, with TRBD2 matching over 8 bases. From germline, CDR1 is SGHTA and CDR2 FQGNSA. This CDR3 region has 13 residues. With 5 bases clipped from V and 6 bases from J, the junction kept 6 bases outside the gene matches. The CDR3 region is CASSRGLVGEQYF. CDR3 nucleotides: TGTGCCAGCAGCCGGGGACTAGTGGGCGAGCAGTACTTC. Together with reference TRBV7-2 and TRBJ2-7, the CDR3 gives the full variable domain: GAGVSQSPSNKVTEKGKDVELRCDPISGHTALYWYRQSLGQGLEFLIYFQGNSAPDKSGLPSDRFSAERTGGSVSTLTIQRTQQEDSAVYLCASSRGLVGEQYFGPGTRLTVT.

This sequence joins TRBV10-3 and TRBJ2-1; TRBD1 agrees at 7 bases. Germline CDR1 and CDR2: ENHRY and SYGVKD. The CDR3 spans 13 residues. Trimming took 6 bases from V and 6 from J; bases not matched to a gene: 5. The CDR3 loop reads CAIRDRHGNEQFF. The CDR3 DNA follows: TGTGCCATCAGGGACAGGCATGGCAATGAGCAGTTCTTC.

The chain combines TRBV6-1 with TRBJ2-4; tentative D call: TRBD2 (6 bases). CDR3 length: 16 residues. V lost 4 bases and J lost 2, with 15 bases in between. From germline, CDR1 is MNHNS and CDR2 SASEGT. CDR3 nucleotides: TGTGCCAGCAGTGCGGGACTCTTGGCAACCAAAAACATTCAGTACTTC. Its translation: CASSAGLLATKNIQYF.

This chain links TRBV6-5 with TRBJ1-2; no definite D call. Germline assignment: CDR1 MNHEY and CDR2 SVGAGI. V was trimmed by 0 bases and J by 3 bases, leaving 5 bases between them. The CDR3 totals 13 residues. The CDR3 region is CASSYSDYYGYTF. The CDR3, as DNA: TGTGCCAGCAGTTACTCGGACTACTATGGCTACACCTTC.

About this clone: The junction and the germline gene differ at one end; a read error may be behind it. The chain carries TRBV10-2 and TRBJ2-5; tentative D call: TRBD1 (5 bases). In germline, CDR1 is WSHSY, CDR2 SAAADI. CDR3 length: 13 residues. This CDR3 reads CASNEDTQETQYF. In DNA, the CDR3 is TGCGCCAGCAATGAGGACACACAAGAGACCCAGTACTTC.